This T cell receptor (beta chain) was profiled in a study of patients and donors after allogeneic stem cell transplantation. V was cut by 5 bases and J by 10 bases, with 11 bases left in between. Germline V lookup: CDR1 SQVTM, CDR2 ANQGSEA. The CDR3 contains 10 residues. TCRdb re-derived calls from the RT-PCR reads in MiXCR, one entry per CDR3 protein. Here the sample spans 190,000 or so distinct CDR3 sequences, 38% being singletons. This clonotype occurred a few times. Sample: blood, either unsorted or a sorted T cell fraction (not recorded which). The chain couples TRBV29-1 to TRBJ1-1; weak D call: TRBD1 (5 bases). The clonotype originates from a human donor who was either an allogeneic HSCT recipient or a stem cell or donor lymphocyte infusion donor (not recorded which). It is not recorded whose cells these are; they may come from a transplant donor. The CDR3 DNA reads as TGCAGCGTTCGACAGAATGGAGCTTTCTTT. Translation gives CSVRQNGAFF.